This passage covers 24 T cell receptor beta chains from one sample sequenced in a study of shared clonotypes between healthy human individuals. The assay was immunoSEQ multiplex PCR, and TCRdb's table has in-frame clones only and misses some. The table includes about 480,000 clones, over 75% detected once. Sequenced material: PBMCs. The receptors were gathered from a woman in her forties in good health. Some clones in this sample may be carry-over from other donors' samples.

The chain recombines TRBV5-1 with TRBJ2-5; D ambiguous. V was shortened by 2 bases and J by 1 base, with 9 bases between the two germline ends. The CDR3 is 14 amino acids. The germline CDR1 and CDR2 sequences are SGHRS and YFSETQ. CDR3 protein: CASSFLIPQETQYF. The CDR3 bases are TGCGCCAGCAGCTTTCTGATCCCCCAAGAGACCCAGTACTTC. Variable domain in full (rest from reference TRBV5-1 and TRBJ2-5): KAGVTQTPRYLIKTRGQQVTLSCSPISGHRSVSWYQQTPGQGLQFLFEYFSETQRNKGNFPGRFSGRQFSNSRSEMNVSTLELGDSALYLCASSFLIPQETQYFGPGTRLLVL.

The chain uses TRBV6-1 and TRBJ2-2, with 8 positions matching TRBD1. This CDR3 is 15 amino acids long. V lost 6 bases, J lost 1 base, and 4 bases stayed unmatched. CDR1 MNHNS and CDR2 SASEGT come from the germline V gene. CDR3: CASRPGTGNTGELFF. As DNA, the CDR3 is TGTGCCAGCAGACCCGGGACAGGGAACACCGGGGAGCTGTTTTTT.

The chain uses TRBV2 and TRBJ1-2, with a possible D match to TRBD1 (6 bases). The CDR3 covers 12 residues. Germline lookup yields CDR1 SNHLY and CDR2 FYNNEI. With 10 bases removed from V and 8 bases from J, the gap between germline ends came to 17 bases. DNA for the CDR3: TGTGCCACCCTGGCGGGGGGCCGGGGCTACACCTTC. Translated: CATLAGGRGYTF.

The chain uses TRBV28 and TRBJ2-1, with D maybe TRBD1 (5 bases). Germline lookup yields CDR1 MDHEN and CDR2 SYDVKM. This CDR3 is 15 amino acids long. V gave up 8 bases and J gave up 5 bases, with 19 bases separating them. CDR3 in amino acids: CASGAPARRDNEQFF. CDR3 sequence (DNA): TGTGCCAGCGGGGCGCCGGCCCGTAGAGACAATGAGCAGTTCTTC.

As for this clone: One end of the junction varies from germline; a read error may be responsible. CDR3 sequence reads: CASSPFSGSSHEQYF. The DNA for the CDR3 is TGCGCCAGCAGCCCCTTCAGCGGGAGCTCCCACGAGCAGTACTTC. The chain joins TRBV5-1 to TRBJ2-7; the match to TRBD2 covers 8 bases. Germline lookup yields CDR1 SGHRS and CDR2 YFSETQ. This CDR3 has 15 residues.

The rearrangement uses TRBV19 and TRBJ2-7; 7 nucleotides match TRBD1. Germline lookup yields CDR1 LNHDA and CDR2 SQIVND (reference sequence). CDR3 length: 13 amino acids. The trim removed 5 bases at V and 1 base at J, leaving 2 bases unmatched. The CDR3 DNA follows: TGTGCCAGTAGTGCGGACAGGTCCTACGAGCAGTACTTC. Translating gives CASSADRSYEQYF.

The chain employs TRBV29-1 and TRBJ2-3; TRBD1 aligns across 7 bases. Germline V gene lookup returns CDR1 SQVTM and CDR2 ANQGSEA. The V gene end was trimmed by 4 bases and the J gene end by 2 bases; junction bases not matched to a gene: 6. This CDR3 spans 14 amino acids. The CDR3 DNA reads as TGCAGCGTTGCATCGGACAGGCTCACAGATACGCAGTATTTT. Encoded protein: CSVASDRLTDTQYF.

The chain couples TRBV7-6 to TRBJ2-1; no clear D gene. The CDR3 totals 12 residues. Germline V gene sequence: CDR1 SGHVS, CDR2 FNYEAQ. With 1 base removed from V and 7 bases from J, the gap between germline ends came to 5 bases. CDR3 DNA sequence: TGTGCCAGCAGCTTAGGTTCGAATGAGCAGTTCTTC. This codes for CASSLGSNEQFF.

The chain joins TRBV7-2 to TRBJ2-5; 7 bases agree with TRBD1. Germline CDR1 SGHTA, CDR2 FQGNSA. V dropped 1 base and J dropped 2; count of bases not matched to a gene: 4. This CDR3 comprises 15 residues. CDR3 nucleotide sequence: TGTGCCAGCAGCTTAGGGACAGGAAAGCAAGAGACCCAGTACTTC. This codes for CASSLGTGKQETQYF.

The V call is TRBV6-6, the J call TRBJ2-7, with D tentatively TRBD2 (6 bases). V shed 7 bases and J shed 0 bases, with 13 bases lying between them. CDR1 and CDR2 from the germline V gene are MNHNY and SVGAGI (reference sequence). CDR3 length: 14 amino acids. The DNA for the CDR3 is TGTGCCAGCACAGGAGGGCCTGTCTCCTACGAGCAGTACTTC. The encoded protein is CASTGGPVSYEQYF.

The chain couples TRBV5-1 to TRBJ1-6; D is ambiguous. Germline lookup yields CDR1 SGHRS and CDR2 YFSETQ. V was pared by 0 bases and J by 5 bases, with 3 bases between. This CDR3 is built from 13 residues. The CDR3, as DNA: TGCGCCAGCAGCTTGGCCCATAATTCACCCCTCCACTTT. Translation: CASSLAHNSPLHF. The complete variable domain, with remaining parts taken from reference TRBV5-1 and TRBJ1-6, reads KAGVTQTPRYLIKTRGQQVTLSCSPISGHRSVSWYQQTPGQGLQFLFEYFSETQRNKGNFPGRFSGRQFSNSRSEMNVSTLELGDSALYLCASSLAHNSPLHFGNGTRLTVT.

This clone came up once. J is TRBJ1-4 and V is TRBV5-1; D call uncertain. The CDR3 extends over 14 amino acids. CDR1 SGHRS and CDR2 YFSETQ come from the germline V gene. With 2 bases removed from V and 5 bases from J, the gap between germline ends came to 10 bases. The CDR3 loop is CASSFSTPNEKLFF. In DNA, the CDR3 is TGCGCCAGCAGCTTCTCAACTCCAAATGAAAAACTGTTTTTT. Together with reference TRBV5-1 and TRBJ1-4, the CDR3 gives the full variable domain: KAGVTQTPRYLIKTRGQQVTLSCSPISGHRSVSWYQQTPGQGLQFLFEYFSETQRNKGNFPGRFSGRQFSNSRSEMNVSTLELGDSALYLCASSFSTPNEKLFFGSGTQLSVL.

The chain employs TRBV9 and TRBJ2-1, with TRBD2 matching over 7 bases. The V gene's germline CDR1 is SGDLS and CDR2 YYNGEE. CDR3 length: 14 residues. J was trimmed by 6 bases and V by 0 bases; bases with no gene match: 3. The CDR3 protein is CASSVVAGVNEQFF. Written as DNA, the CDR3 is TGTGCCAGCAGCGTAGTTGCGGGAGTCAATGAGCAGTTCTTC. Using reference TRBV9 and TRBJ2-1 for the parts outside the CDR3, the full variable domain is DSGVTQTPKHLITATGQRVTLRCSPRSGDLSVYWYQQSLDQGLQFLIQYYNGEERAKGNILERFSAQQFPDLHSELNLSSLELGDSALYFCASSVVAGVNEQFFGPGTRLTVL.

V usage is TRBV18 and J usage is TRBJ2-1; D perhaps matches TRBD1 (6 bases). The CDR3 is 14 amino acids. V was shortened by 2 bases and J by 9 bases, with 14 bases between the two germline ends. The V gene's germline CDR1 is KGHSH and CDR2 LQKENI. Here the CDR3 DNA reads TGTGCCAGCTCACCAACGTGGGGGCAGGCTGAGCAGTTCTTC. Encoded protein: CASSPTWGQAEQFF.

The chain is built from TRBV29-1 and TRBJ2-2, with TRBD2 identical over 12 bases. CDR3 size: 13 residues. V shed 4 bases, J shed 7 bases, and the junction held 1 base outside the gene matches. Germline V lookup: CDR1 SQVTM, CDR2 ANQGSEA. Written as DNA, the CDR3 is TGCAGCGTTGGGACTAGCGGGAACGGGGAGCTGTTTTTT. This codes for CSVGTSGNGELFF.

This clone was detected only once. It is likely a read error, because the conserved phenylalanine at the end of the CDR3 is missing. Because the CDR3's place on the DNA is in doubt, the DNA is left out and the CDR3 is given as listed by TCRdb. The chain carries TRBV11-1 and TRBJ2-3; the table's TRBD2 call for D was not verified on the DNA. The CDR3 sequence runs 13 residues, both termini included. CDR1 is SGHAT, CDR2 FQDESV, per germline (reference sequence). The CDR3 loop reads CASSPEREGPRKV.

In this sample, this clone turned up once. V and J are TRBV5-1 and TRBJ2-1, with a possible D match to TRBD1 (6 bases). Per the germline V gene, CDR1 is SGHRS and CDR2 is YFSETQ. This CDR3 is built from 14 residues. V dropped 0 bases and J dropped 2 bases, with 6 bases sitting between them. CDR3 in amino acids: CASSLDRAYNEQFF. DNA for the CDR3: TGCGCCAGCAGCTTGGACAGGGCCTACAATGAGCAGTTCTTC.

The J gene is TRBJ2-4, the V gene TRBV27, with TRBD2 matching over 10 bases. The CDR3 runs 18 residues. J gave up 6 bases and V 7 bases, and 18 bases lay outside the gene matches. The germline CDR1 and CDR2 sequences are MNHEY and SMNVEV (reference sequence). The CDR3 protein is CASTQFGQPGTSVNIQYF. The DNA of the CDR3 is TGTGCCAGCACCCAGTTCGGGCAACCCGGGACTAGCGTAAACATTCAGTACTTC.

Worth noting for this clone: A much bigger clone sits one base away, suggesting this may be a read error. J is TRBJ2-7 and V is TRBV13; D remains unclear. The V and J ends lost 8 bases and 0 bases respectively, with 14 bases between them. CDR1 and CDR2 from the germline V gene are PRHDT and FYEKMQ (reference sequence). The CDR3 runs to 14 residues. The CDR3, as DNA: TGTGCCAGCGGCCTAACCCCCTACTCCTACGAGCAGTACTTC. It translates to CASGLTPYSYEQYF.

This chain joins TRBV4-1 and TRBJ2-3, with 10 bases aligning to TRBD2. CDR3 size: 20 residues. V lost 2 bases to trimming and J lost 4 bases; unmatched junction nucleotides: 18. Germline assignment: CDR1 MGHRA and CDR2 YSYEKL. As DNA, the CDR3 is TGCGCCAGCAGCCAACGGGAGGGGGCGTTTGGGACTAGCGTGGCAGATACGCAGTATTTT. Translated, it gives CASSQREGAFGTSVADTQYF.

This chain links TRBV28 with TRBJ2-1; 10 bases map to TRBD1. Germline V gene lookup returns CDR1 MDHEN and CDR2 SYDVKM. After removal of 7 bases from V and 5 bases from J, the junction contained 8 bases not matched to a gene. This CDR3 comprises 15 residues. DNA for the CDR3: TGTGCCAGCACCGTGCCGGGACAGGGGAACAATGAGCAGTTCTTC. Translated, it gives CASTVPGQGNNEQFF.

CDR3 DNA: TGTGCCAGCAGTGTGTCACTAGTGGGGGAGCAGTTCTTC. This gives the protein CASSVSLVGEQFF. V is TRBV2 and J is TRBJ2-1, with D possibly matching TRBD2 (5 bases). CDR1 and CDR2 (germline): SNHLY, FYNNEI. Trimming removed 4 bases from V and 10 bases from J, with 14 bases in between. This CDR3 region has 13 residues.

The rearrangement uses TRBV5-1 and TRBJ2-5; TRBD1 is a possible D gene (5 bases). Trimming took 6 bases from V and 1 from J, leaving 13 bases between them. Germline CDR1 and CDR2: SGHRS and YFSETQ. The CDR3 has 14 residues. The CDR3, as DNA: TGCGCCAGCACCGCAGGGTCCACCCAAGAGACCCAGTACTTC. Protein: CASTAGSTQETQYF.

This chain joins TRBV5-4 and TRBJ2-3; 8 positions agree with TRBD2. Germline V gene data show CDR1 as SGHNT and CDR2 as YYREEE (reference sequence). CDR3 length: 16 amino acids. Trimming cost V 1 base and J 3 bases; bases outside gene matches: 7. The CDR3 is CASSLLREGMTDTQYF. The CDR3 DNA reads TGTGCCAGCAGCTTGCTCCGGGAGGGGATGACAGATACGCAGTATTTT.